The clone carrying this TCR beta chain was recorded a few times. The antigen is unknown. TCRdb recomputed calls from the reads with MiXCR, one row per CDR3 protein. The sample lists nearly 450,000 distinct CDR3 sequences; roughly 30% were seen once. This specimen belongs to a study of T cell repertoires in cytomegalovirus infection. Across the whole study: An indication of both CMV infection and matching HLA type came from public TCR beta signatures. The study's findings and limits: HLA-C-restricted TCR beta clonotypes specific for CMV led the ex vivo response.

The CDR3 has 14 residues. CDR1 LNHDA and CDR2 SQIVND come from the germline V gene (reference sequence). Trimming took 3 bases from V and 6 from J, leaving 14 bases between them. This chain uses TRBV19 with TRBJ1-2; D might be TRBD1 (5 bases). Sequenced material: PBMCs. This clonotype originated in a human donor in good health (CMV status not recorded). Some clones in this sample may be carry-over from other donors' samples. The CDR3 here is CASSIPRLGDGYTF. In nucleotides, the CDR3 is TGTGCCAGTAGTATCCCTCGGTTGGGGGATGGCTACACCTTC.